This passage covers 26 T cell receptor beta chains from one sample sequenced in a study of T cells in women clearing cervical HPV infection. Some clones are missing from TCRdb's copy, which holds only in-frame ones; the method was immunoSEQ multiplex PCR. Its table records under 40,000 clones. Source material: blood buffy coat. These receptor sequences come from a woman aged 18 to 75 with a cervical HPV16 infection that either progressed to CIN3+ or cleared (not recorded which).

Incomplete CDR3 DNA: TGTGCCAGCAGCTTATTAGGGACTAGCGATACCTACGAG. Its protein product is CASSLLGTSDTYE. The entire CDR3 is CASSLLGTSDTYEQYF. The chain recombines TRBV7-8 with TRBJ2-7; 10 bases line up with TRBD2. The CDR3 end falls 3 residues outside the read, so it is completed with the germline J gene. This CDR3 is built from 16 residues. Losses at the gene ends were 2 bases for V and 2 bases for J; bases not matched to a gene: 6. Germline V gene data show CDR1 as SGHVS and CDR2 as FQNEAQ.

As concerns this clone: The CDR3 end is not reached by the read, which stops 3 residues before it; the germline J gene fills it in. This chain uses TRBV9 with TRBJ2-1; a possible D gene is TRBD2 (7 bases). This CDR3 region has 19 residues. Germline CDR1 and CDR2: SGDLS and YYNGEE. Deletions cut 0 bases from V and 5 bases from J, with 24 bases between. The sequenced part of the CDR3 DNA is TGTGCCAGCAGCGTAGGTAGTAGCGGAGGGGGGGGATTCCACAATGAG. Encoded protein: CASSVGSSGGGGFHNE. The CDR3 as a whole reads CASSVGSSGGGGFHNEQFF.

As for this clone: The read finishes 3 residues shy of the CDR3 end, and the germline J gene is used to complete it. The gene calls are TRBV2 and TRBJ1-2, with D possibly TRBD1 on 6 matching bases. Germline values: CDR1 SNHLY, CDR2 FYNNEI. This CDR3 spans 15 amino acids. CDR3 in amino acids: CASSYSGGAPGDYTF. CDR3 bases read: TGTGCCAGCAGTTATAGCGGGGGGGCCCCCGGTGAC.

Comment on this clone: The read finishes 3 residues shy of the CDR3 end, and the germline J gene is used to complete it. The chain recombines TRBV20-1 with TRBJ2-7, with TRBD2 matching over 13 bases. The CDR3 is 18 amino acids. The germline V gene encodes CDR1 DFQATT and CDR2 SNEGSKA (reference sequence). The J segment lost 6 bases and the V segment lost 2 bases, leaving 16 bases of the junction unmatched. The CDR3 here is CSARLEGLAGYFSLEQYF. Partial CDR3 DNA: TGCAGTGCTAGACTTGAGGGACTAGCGGGATACTTTTCCCTCGAG.

Concerning this clone itself: The read is 3 residues too short to cover the CDR3 end, so that end is filled in from the germline J gene. The chain links TRBV5-1 to TRBJ1-6; 7 positions agree with TRBD1. The CDR3 loop spans 15 amino acids. V lost 2 bases and J lost 5; bases outside the gene matches: 4. Germline assignment: CDR1 SGHRS and CDR2 YFSETQ. CDR3 DNA, as far as it was read: TGCGCCAGCAGCTTACAGGGGATGGATAATTCACCC. It codes for CASSLQGMDNSP. The entire CDR3 is CASSLQGMDNSPLHF. Supplemented by reference TRBV5-1 and TRBJ1-6, the full variable domain reads KAGVTQTPRYLIKTRGQQVTLSCSPISGHRSVSWYQQTPGQGLQFLFEYFSETQRNKGNFPGRFSGRQFSNSRSEMNVSTLELGDSALYLCASSLQGMDNSPLHFGNGTRLTVT.

Comment on this clone: The sequenced fragment ends 3 residues before the CDR3 boundary, so the rest is inferred from the germline J gene. The rearrangement uses TRBV5-1 and TRBJ2-5, with 8 bases that match TRBD1. Germline assignment: CDR1 SGHRS and CDR2 YFSETQ. This CDR3 spans 15 amino acids. The V segment lost 4 bases and the J segment 6 bases; nucleotides outside the gene matches: 11. The CDR3 DNA, read in part, is TGCGCCAGCAGCGAAAACCGACAGGGGAGGCAGACC. Protein: CASSENRQGRQT. The complete CDR3 protein is CASSENRQGRQTQYF.

As regards this clone: Read sequence stops 3 residues before the CDR3 end, and the germline J gene provides the missing end. The genes are TRBV7-8 and TRBJ2-7; the D gene is possibly TRBD1 (7 bases). The CDR3 has 16 amino acids. Trimming stripped 1 base from V and 1 base from J, with 14 bases between. Looked up from germline, CDR1 is SGHVS and CDR2 is FQNEAQ. CDR3 sequence reads: CASSLGVRGTSYEQYF. Partial CDR3 DNA: TGTGCCAGCAGCTTAGGTGTCAGGGGGACTTCCTACGAG.

The CDR3 loop reads CSARDGQVNQPQYF. CDR3 DNA (partial): TGCAGTGCTAGAGATGGACAGGTCAATCAGCCG. The gene calls are TRBV20-1 and TRBJ2-3, with 7 positions matching TRBD1. Read data end 3 residues before the CDR3 end; the end is taken from the germline J gene. The CDR3 consists of 14 residues. Germline CDR1 DFQATT, CDR2 SNEGSKA (reference sequence).

A remark on this clone: The read ends 3 residues shy of where the CDR3 ends; the end is completed using the germline J gene. The genes are TRBV30 and TRBJ2-7; the D is unclear. This CDR3 comprises 11 residues. Between the trimmed V and J ends, which lost 0 bases and 6 bases, there was a span of 6 bases. The germline V gene has CDR1 GTSNPN and CDR2 SVGIG (reference sequence). The CDR3 bases that were read are TGTGCCTGGAGTGTTCTACGCGAG. Its translation: CAWSVLRE. The whole CDR3 protein reads CAWSVLREQYF.

Note on this clone: The read terminates 3 residues before the CDR3 end, so the remaining end is supplied by the germline J gene. The chain links TRBV20-1 to TRBJ2-1; 8 bases are a match to TRBD2. The J segment lost 1 base and the V segment lost 6 bases, leaving 17 bases of the junction unmatched. The CDR3 contains 18 residues. Germline V gives CDR1 DFQATT, CDR2 SNEGSKA (reference sequence). CDR3 region: CSAIPTAGVVSSYNEQFF. The sequenced part of the CDR3 DNA is TGCAGTGCGATACCCACAGCGGGAGTTGTCTCGTCCTACAATGAG.

Here the CDR3 reads CSAQPSTGLTSPLHF. The CDR3 DNA, read in part, is TGCAGTGCTCAACCATCGACAGGGTTGACTTCACCC. V gene TRBV20-1 combines with J gene TRBJ1-6; 7 positions agree with TRBD1. The CDR3 end lies 3 residues beyond the end of the read and is filled in from the germline J gene. Unmatched junction bases numbered 13, after V lost 5 bases and J lost 9 bases. This CDR3 is built from 15 residues. Looked up from germline, CDR1 is DFQATT and CDR2 is SNEGSKA (reference sequence).

In the case of this clone: The read ends 3 residues before the CDR3 terminus; that terminus is restored from the germline J gene. The chain employs TRBV13 and TRBJ2-2; D gene ambiguous. Germline CDR1 reads PRHDT; CDR2 reads FYEKMQ (reference sequence). Trimming left V 3 bases short and J 10 bases short, with 6 bases between. The CDR3 totals 11 residues. The covered CDR3 bases are TGTGCCAGCAGCTTGGTAGTGGAG. This gives the protein CASSLVVE. The entire CDR3 is CASSLVVELFF.

A remark on this clone: From the germline J gene comes the end of the CDR3, since the read stops 3 residues before it. This chain uses TRBV7-3 with TRBJ2-7; D remains ambiguous. The CDR3 covers 15 residues. Germline CDR1 SGHTA, CDR2 FQGTGA. The V gene lost 2 bases and the J gene lost 2 bases, with 13 bases spanning the gap. The part of the CDR3 DNA that was read is TGTGCCAGCAGCTTATGTTGCATAGTGACCTACGAG. It is translated as CASSLCCIVTYE. The full-length CDR3 reads as CASSLCCIVTYEQYF.

Of note for this clone: The CDR3 is cut off 3 residues early in the read; its end comes from the germline J gene. V gene TRBV19 combines with J gene TRBJ2-3; no clear D gene. Germline assignment: CDR1 LNHDA and CDR2 SQIVND (reference sequence). This CDR3 contains 12 residues. The CDR3 sequence: CASRGSNQPQYF. The part of the CDR3 DNA that was read is TGTGCCAGTAGGGGCTCAAATCAGCCG.

As for this clone: The read finishes 3 residues shy of the CDR3 end, and the germline J gene is used to complete it. The chain combines TRBV20-1 with TRBJ2-5, with 7 positions matching TRBD1. Trimming removed 0 bases from V and 3 bases from J; junction bases left unmatched: 7. The CDR3 loop spans 15 amino acids. Germline V lookup: CDR1 DFQATT, CDR2 SNEGSKA (reference sequence). The part of the CDR3 DNA that was read is TGCAGTGCTAGAGATATGAGGACAGGAAAAGAGACC. Protein sequence: CSARDMRTGKET. The whole CDR3 region reads CSARDMRTGKETQYF.

Note on this clone: From the germline J gene comes the end of the CDR3, since the read stops 3 residues before it. The rearrangement links TRBV13 to TRBJ2-7; D is possibly TRBD1 or TRBD2 (5 bases each). Germline V gene data show CDR1 as PRHDT and CDR2 as FYEKMQ (reference sequence). This CDR3 has 15 amino acids. V was trimmed by 8 bases and J by 1 base, leaving 18 bases between them. CDR3 DNA (partial): TGTGCCAGCCCTATCTACGAGGGGAAATCCTACGAG. Its protein product is CASPIYEGKSYE. The full CDR3 sequence reads CASPIYEGKSYEQYF.

With respect to this clone: The missing CDR3 end, 3 residues past where the read stops, is filled in from the germline J gene. The chain combines TRBV24-1 with TRBJ1-4, with D hard to call. Germline values: CDR1 KGHDR, CDR2 SFDVKD. This CDR3 is 14 amino acids long. Trimming stripped 4 bases from V and 0 bases from J, with 5 bases between. The DNA read from the CDR3 is TGTGCCACCAGTGACGGGGCAACTAATGAAAAA. Its protein product is CATSDGATNEK. The whole CDR3 sequence is CATSDGATNEKLFF.

As concerns this clone: The CDR3 end lies 3 residues beyond the end of the read and is filled in from the germline J gene. V usage is TRBV11-2 and J usage is TRBJ2-1, with 9 nucleotides matching TRBD2. Per the germline V gene, CDR1 is SGHAT and CDR2 is FQNNGV. The V and J ends lost 6 bases and 5 bases, in that order; junction bases with no gene match: 5. The CDR3 runs 14 residues. The part of the CDR3 DNA that was read is TGTGCCAGCAGTCGACTAGCGGAACACAATGAG. It encodes CASSRLAEHNE. The entire CDR3 sequence reads CASSRLAEHNEQFF.

As regards this clone: The read gets to within 3 residues of the CDR3 end, and the germline J gene fills in the rest. The rearrangement links TRBV20-1 to TRBJ2-3, with D tentatively TRBD1 (7 bases). The germline CDR1 and CDR2 sequences are DFQATT and SNEGSKA (reference sequence). V gave up 4 bases and J gave up 0 bases, with 11 bases separating them. There are 14 residues in the CDR3. The DNA read from the CDR3 is TGCAGTGCTACAGGGGGGACTAGCACAGATACG. This codes for CSATGGTSTDT. The full CDR3 reads CSATGGTSTDTQYF.

As regards this clone: The read ends 3 residues before the CDR3 terminus; that terminus is restored from the germline J gene. The gene calls are TRBV30 and TRBJ2-3; D not resolved. The CDR3 consists of 12 residues. V shed 3 bases and J shed 2 bases, with 6 bases lying between them. Germline assignment: CDR1 GTSNPN and CDR2 SVGIG (reference sequence). The CDR3 DNA, read in part, is TGTGCCTGGAGCCCAAACACAGATACG. It codes for CAWSPNTDT. The CDR3 as a whole reads CAWSPNTDTQYF.

Worth noting for this clone: The sequence runs out 3 residues before the end of the CDR3; the remainder is reconstructed from the germline J gene. The chain carries TRBV4-2 and TRBJ2-7, with 12 nucleotides matching TRBD2. In germline, CDR1 is LGHNA, CDR2 YNFKEQ. V trimming: 0 bases; J trimming: 3 bases; junction bases outside the gene matches: 9. The CDR3 contains 18 residues. CDR3 loop: CASSQEALSSGRDYEQYF. The part of the CDR3 DNA that was read is TGTGCCAGCAGCCAAGAGGCCTTATCTAGCGGGAGGGACTACGAG.

Worth noting for this clone: One end of the junction is discordant with germline, which a read error may explain. The read stops 3 residues short of the end of the CDR3; the missing end is completed from the germline J gene. V usage is TRBV11-2 and J usage is TRBJ2-4; 7 nucleotides agree with TRBD2. The CDR3 spans 14 residues. Germline CDR1 reads SGHAT; CDR2 reads FQNNGV. The sequenced part of the CDR3 DNA is TGTGCCAGCAGCTTGGCGGGAGCCGAAAACATT. Amino acid sequence: CASSLAGAENI. The entire CDR3 reads CASSLAGAENIQYF.

A word on this clone: Read sequence stops 3 residues before the CDR3 end, and the germline J gene provides the missing end. The chain joins TRBV30 to TRBJ2-7; the D call may be TRBD1 or TRBD2 (6 bases each). Trimming left V 0 bases short and J 2 bases short, with 14 bases between. CDR3 size: 15 residues. Germline V gene data show CDR1 as GTSNPN and CDR2 as SVGIG (reference sequence). CDR3 sequence: CAWSVYREVTYEQYF. The DNA read from the CDR3 is TGTGCCTGGAGTGTATACAGGGAGGTGACCTACGAG.

Measured by frequency, this clone is medium-sized (0.01 to 0.1%). The read gets to within 3 residues of the CDR3 end, and the germline J gene fills in the rest. The chain is built from TRBV6-2 or TRBV6-3 and TRBJ1-5; D not resolved. The CDR3 covers 14 residues. V lost 2 bases and J lost 4, with 9 bases in between. Germline-derived CDR1 and CDR2 are MNHEY and SVGEGT. The sequenced CDR3 bases are TGTGCCAGCAGTTACGGTCAGGAGAATCAGCCC. This encodes CASSYGQENQP. From start to end, the CDR3 is CASSYGQENQPQHF.

In regard to this clone: The CDR3 goes on 3 residues after the read ends, and that part is filled in from the germline J gene. J is TRBJ2-1 and V is TRBV5-1, with D maybe TRBD2 (6 bases). The CDR3 runs 14 residues. The germline V gene encodes CDR1 SGHRS and CDR2 YFSETQ. Deletions cut 3 bases from V and 4 bases from J, with 11 bases between. The CDR3 protein is CASSSPGGYNEQFF. The DNA read from the CDR3 is TGCGCCAGCAGCTCCCCCGGGGGTTACAATGAG.

Concerning this clone: The CDR3 end lies 3 residues beyond the end of the read and is filled in from the germline J gene. This chain connects TRBV30 to TRBJ2-1; 8 bases are a match to TRBD1. The CDR3 sequence is 14 residues long. Germline CDR1 reads GTSNPN; CDR2 reads SVGIG (reference sequence). Germline trimming cut 0 bases from V and 4 bases from J; bases unmatched to any gene: 2. The CDR3 sequence is CAWSVQGVYNEQFF. Incomplete CDR3 DNA: TGTGCCTGGAGTGTACAGGGGGTGTACAATGAG.